The clone carrying this T cell receptor beta chain has a handful of counts. The junction shows a germline mismatch at one end, possibly a read error. TCRdb fed the RT-PCR reads into MiXCR, producing one record per CDR3 protein. The repertoire holds about 650,000 distinct CDR3 sequences, 14% seen once, with roughly 7.2% in the top ten. The length of the CDR3 is 11 residues. Germline loops: CDR1 SGHDT, CDR2 YYEEEE. The sample comes from a study of response to subunit inactivated influenza vaccine. The chain uses TRBV5-6 and TRBJ2-1, with TRBD2 matching 13 bases. This clonotype was obtained from a man aged 45-65 years who received an inactivated influenza vaccine. The sequences come from PBMCs from blood, collected 14 to 15 days before vaccination. CDR3 loop: CASSGLAGVIF. CDR3 nucleotide sequence: TGTGCCAGCAGCGGACTAGCGGGAGTCATCTTC.